A selection of T cell receptor beta chains follows, all from one sample in a study of cytomegalovirus exposure and HLA in healthy donors. Measured with immunoSEQ multiplex PCR; TCRdb has only the in-frame clones, and not every one. Here the sample spans about 93,000 clones, 82% being singletons. Sequenced: PBMCs. These receptor sequences come from a man aged 50-60 years in good health and CMV-seronegative. CDR3s include the opening cysteine and the closing phenylalanine or tryptophan. A D gene is named only where the DNA matches it firmly. Expanded clones get a size class; other rows say once, few or many, or leave the size out.

abundance	v_gene	d_gene	j_gene	CDR3aa	CDR3nt
-	TRBV28	-	TRBJ2-7	CASSFPRFDRKNYEQYF	TGTGCCAGCAGTTTCCCCAGATTCGACAGGAAGAACTACGAGCAGTACTTC
-	TRBV10-3	TRBD1	TRBJ2-7	CAISDPSKGQGAYEQYF	TGTGCCATCAGTGACCCGTCGAAAGGACAGGGGGCCTACGAGCAGTACTTC
-	TRBV30	-	TRBJ2-5	CAWSVGGDTKYF	TGTGCCTGGAGTGTAGGGGGGGACACCAAGTACTTC
-	TRBV2	-	TRBJ2-7	CASSESTVYEQYF	TGTGCCAGCAGTGAATCCACAGTCTACGAGCAGTACTTC
once	TRBV11-3	TRBD2	TRBJ2-3	CASSPGTSGREDTQYF	TGTGCCAGCAGCCCGGGGACTAGCGGGAGAGAGGATACGCAGTATTTT
-	TRBV11-2	-	TRBJ1-4	CASSPGGSFATNEKLFF	TGTGCCAGCAGCCCTGGGGGGTCATTTGCAACTAATGAAAAACTGTTTTTT
-	TRBV6-5	TRBD1	TRBJ2-4	CASRRDRGKNIQYF	TGTGCCAGCAGAAGGGACAGGGGCAAAAACATTCAGTACTTC
-	TRBV2	TRBD2	TRBJ2-1	CASIPAGVRNEQFF	TGTGCCAGCATTCCAGCGGGAGTTCGCAATGAGCAGTTCTTC
-	TRBV6-4	TRBD2	TRBJ2-1	CASSELAGSSYNEQFF	TGTGCCAGCAGTGAACTAGCGGGGTCCTCCTACAATGAGCAGTTCTTC
few	TRBV27	TRBD1	TRBJ1-1	CASSLFFRDRGLNTEAFF	TGTGCCAGCAGTTTATTTTTCAGGGACAGGGGCCTGAACACTGAAGCTTTCTTT
-	TRBV7-6	-	TRBJ2-3	CASSLDPGTDTQYF	TGTGCCAGCAGCTTAGATCCCGGCACAGATACGCAGTATTTT
-	TRBV27	-	TRBJ1-6	CASSLGRGFNSPLHF	TGTGCCAGCAGTTTGGGCAGGGGATTCAATTCACCCCTCCACTTT
-	TRBV13	TRBD2	TRBJ2-1	CASSAGLAGMYNEQFF	TGTGCCAGCAGCGCAGGACTAGCGGGTATGTACAATGAGCAGTTCTTC
-	TRBV2	-	TRBJ1-5	CASTWTGTGEPQHF	TGTGCCAGCACCTGGACGGGGACGGGGGAGCCCCAGCATTTT
-	TRBV7-9	-	TRBJ2-2	CASSHHHRQPSNTGELFF	TGTGCCAGCAGCCACCACCATCGACAGCCTTCGAACACCGGGGAGCTGTTTTTT
-	TRBV14	-	TRBJ1-5	CASSRGLNQPQHF	TGTGCCAGCAGCCGCGGCCTCAATCAGCCCCAGCATTTT
-	TRBV9	-	TRBJ1-4	CASSVGPNEKLFF	TGTGCCAGCAGCGTGGGCCCTAATGAAAAACTGTTTTTT
-	TRBV5-1	TRBD2	TRBJ2-1	CASTTSPAGGQNEQFF	TGCGCCAGCACCACCTCCCCGGCGGGAGGGCAGAATGAGCAGTTCTTC
-	TRBV11-2	TRBD2	TRBJ2-7	CASSLGVSGQEQYF	TGTGCCAGCAGCTTAGGTGTTAGCGGGCAGGAGCAGTACTTC
-	TRBV27	-	TRBJ2-7	CASSCIPYYEQYF	TGTGCCAGCAGTTGTATTCCCTACTACGAGCAGTACTTC
-	TRBV6-5	TRBD1	TRBJ1-5	CASSRTGQTNQPQHF	TGTGCCAGCAGCAGGACAGGGCAAACCAATCAGCCCCAGCATTTT
-	TRBV28	-	TRBJ1-2	CASSLSGREGGYTF	TGTGCCAGCAGTTTATCGGGCAGAGAGGGTGGCTACACCTTC
-	TRBV4-3	-	TRBJ2-1	CASSHIDRYNEQFF	TGCGCCAGCAGCCATATAGACAGATACAATGAGCAGTTCTTC
-	TRBV25-1	TRBD1	TRBJ2-1	CASSLTGGSYNEQFF	TGTGCCAGCAGCCTAACAGGGGGATCCTACAATGAGCAGTTCTTC
-	TRBV9	TRBD2	TRBJ2-1	CASSGLAGVGNEQFF	TGTGCCAGCAGCGGTCTAGCGGGAGTGGGCAATGAGCAGTTCTTC
-	TRBV4-1	TRBD2	TRBJ2-3	CASSQGGGTDTQYF	TGCGCCAGCAGCCAGGGGGGAGGGACAGATACGCAGTATTTT
-	TRBV6-1	-	TRBJ1-5	CASSVTGIENQPQHF	TGTGCCAGCAGTGTCACAGGGATTGAAAATCAGCCCCAGCATTTT
-	TRBV7-9	-	TRBJ1-1	CSVGDRGSNTEAFF	TGTTCCGTCGGGGACCGGGGGTCGAACACTGAAGCTTTCTTT
-	TRBV5-6	-	TRBJ2-7	CASSPIPQAAVYEQYF	TGTGCCAGCAGCCCCATCCCCCAGGCAGCAGTCTACGAGCAGTACTTC
-	TRBV4-3	TRBD2	TRBJ2-1	CASSRARGEDEQFF	TGCGCCAGCAGCCGCGCTCGGGGGGAGGATGAGCAGTTCTTC
-	TRBV19	-	TRBJ2-2	CASSPSHRLGVPGELFF	TGTGCCAGTAGCCCGAGTCACAGACTAGGGGTCCCCGGGGAGCTGTTTTTT
once	TRBV5-6	TRBD1	TRBJ2-3	CASSRTGNTDTQYF	TGTGCCAGCAGTCGGACAGGGAACACAGATACGCAGTATTTT
once	TRBV7-3	-	TRBJ2-3	CASSLNEYRTDTQYF	TGTGCCAGCAGCTTAAACGAGTACCGCACAGATACGCAGTATTTT
-	TRBV5-1	-	TRBJ2-3	CASSLDGAFTDTQYF	TGCGCCAGCAGCTTAGACGGAGCCTTCACAGATACGCAGTATTTT
-	TRBV18	-	TRBJ1-5	CASSPWSNSNQPQHF	TGTGCCAGCTCACCCTGGAGCAATAGCAATCAGCCCCAGCATTTT
-	TRBV6-6	-	TRBJ2-3	CASSYGGQEDTQYF	TGTGCCAGCAGTTACGGAGGGCAGGAGGATACGCAGTATTTT
-	TRBV5-1	-	TRBJ2-1	CASSRAGPPNEQFF	TGCGCCAGCAGTCGGGCGGGACCGCCCAATGAGCAGTTCTTC
-	TRBV6-5	-	TRBJ2-2	CASSYSTTGELFF	TGTGCCAGCAGTTACAGTACAACCGGGGAGCTGTTTTTT
-	TRBV12-5	TRBD1	TRBJ1-5	CASAAAGGNQPQHF	TGTGCTAGTGCGGCGGCAGGGGGGAATCAGCCCCAGCATTTT
-	TRBV27	TRBD1	TRBJ1-2	CASSFTGQGSNYGYTF	TGTGCCAGCAGTTTCACCGGACAGGGATCCAACTATGGCTACACCTTC
-	TRBV18	TRBD1	TRBJ1-4	CASSRDRNEKLFF	TGTGCCAGCTCACGGGACAGAAATGAAAAACTGTTTTTT
-	TRBV27	TRBD2	TRBJ2-1	CASSLGTSGALEQFF	TGTGCCAGCAGTTTAGGGACTAGCGGCGCCTTGGAGCAGTTCTTC